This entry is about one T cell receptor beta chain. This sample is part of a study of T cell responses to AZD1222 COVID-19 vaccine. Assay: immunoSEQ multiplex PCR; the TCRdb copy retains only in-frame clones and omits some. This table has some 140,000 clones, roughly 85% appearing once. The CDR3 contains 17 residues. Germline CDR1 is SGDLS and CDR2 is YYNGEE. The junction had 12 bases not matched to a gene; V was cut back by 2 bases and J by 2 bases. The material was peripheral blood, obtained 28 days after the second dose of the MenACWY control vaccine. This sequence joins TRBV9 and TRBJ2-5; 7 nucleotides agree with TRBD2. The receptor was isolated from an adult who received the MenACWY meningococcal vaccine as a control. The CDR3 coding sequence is TGTGCCAGCAGCGTCCGCTCCGTTACGGGGGGACAAGAGACCCAGTACTTC. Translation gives CASSVRSVTGGQETQYF.